In its sample, the clone carrying this T cell receptor beta chain was seen many times. The sample belongs to a study of naive and memory T cell subsets. Reverse transcription of blood and skin TCR RNA was primed at alpha and beta constant regions. Ligated cDNA underwent four rounds of PCR with nested alpha and beta constant region primers and SP2. One entry per CDR3 protein results from TCRdb running MiXCR on the 5' RACE reads. The sample includes more than 20,000 distinct CDR3 sequences, around 3.9% of them seen just once. This CDR3 has 18 residues. Trimming removed 4 bases from V and 2 bases from J; junction bases left unmatched: 16. Germline CDR1 reads DFQATT; CDR2 reads SNEGSKA (reference sequence). Whole-blood samples were more than 2 ml of peripheral blood from healthy adult volunteers. The library had UMIs added by 3' ligation of an oligonucleotide to TCR cDNA. Unsorted total RNA, about 1 to 1000 ng, was DNase treated before reverse transcription.

This receptor was identified in a male donor in good health. V is TRBV20-1 and J is TRBJ2-5; 10 bases match TRBD2. CDR3 coding DNA: TGCAGTGCTAAGGGGCTTGAGCGGGAGGGCCGTTTACAAGAGACCCAGTACTTC. Encoded protein: CSAKGLEREGRLQETQYF.